This T cell receptor beta chain originates from a study of blood T cell repertoires in COVID-19. Study information: Both acute and convalescent COVID-19 samples were obtained from the United States, Italy and Spain.

Authors' data handling: Quantification of nucleated cells was approximated via reference gene primer amplification. Sequencing was performed with immunoSEQ multiplex PCR; in TCRdb, only in-frame clones are kept and a portion is missing. That table gives V, J and clone size, and the DNA gave D and trimming. This table has about 300,000 clones, approximately 88% appearing once. Germline assignment: CDR1 LNHDA and CDR2 SQIVND (reference sequence). The germline V and J ends were trimmed by 5 bases and 4 bases, with 11 bases remaining between them. CDR3 length: 13 residues. The receptor was isolated from a human donor with COVID-19, enrolled during active disease. The donor label of this sample is uncertain. Input material: peripheral blood. The J gene is TRBJ1-2, the V gene TRBV19, with a weak D call TRBD1 (5 bases). The CDR3, as DNA: TGTGCCAGTAGTCCGACAGTTTCCTATGGCTACACCTTC. Protein product: CASSPTVSYGYTF.